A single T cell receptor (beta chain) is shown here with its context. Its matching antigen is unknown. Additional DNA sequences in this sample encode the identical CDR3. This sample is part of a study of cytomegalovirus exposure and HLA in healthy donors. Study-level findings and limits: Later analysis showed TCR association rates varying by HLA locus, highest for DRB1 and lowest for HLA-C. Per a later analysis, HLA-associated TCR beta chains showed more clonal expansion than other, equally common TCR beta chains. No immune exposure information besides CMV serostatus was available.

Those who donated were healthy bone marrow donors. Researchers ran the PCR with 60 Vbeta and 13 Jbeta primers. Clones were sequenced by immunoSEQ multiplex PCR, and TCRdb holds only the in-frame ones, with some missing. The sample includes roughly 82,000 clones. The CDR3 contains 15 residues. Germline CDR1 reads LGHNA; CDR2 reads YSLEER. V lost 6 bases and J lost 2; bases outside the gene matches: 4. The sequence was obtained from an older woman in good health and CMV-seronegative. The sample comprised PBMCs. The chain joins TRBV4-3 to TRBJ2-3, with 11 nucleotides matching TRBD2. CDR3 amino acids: CASSVAGGVTDTQYF. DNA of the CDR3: TGCGCCAGCAGTGTAGCGGGAGGGGTCACAGATACGCAGTATTTT.